The T cell receptor (beta chain) described here comes from a study of T cell repertoires in cytomegalovirus infection (dated by TCRdb to about 2019). Study-level background: Peptide stimulations targeted recently identified HLA-C-restricted CMV epitopes, whose presentation resists viral immunomodulation, together with well-studied HLA-B-restricted epitopes. Because public TCR beta signatures pointed to carriage of CMV infection together with the matching HLA type, the HLA type of each donor mattered for the analysis.

Comment on this clonotype: There is no known antigen for this receptor. No per-base quality is available; no much larger clone lies one base away.

The cysteine opens and the phenylalanine closes a CDR3 of 14 amino acids. Left in the record is the CDR3 DNA by itself, 42 bases read in frame from the first base. Deletion took 4 bases off V and 2 bases off J, with a span of 10 bases between the germline ends. CDR1 SGHDN and CDR2 FVKESK were looked up in the germline V gene. In light of the paper, this sample's treatment or condition label describes: in vitro stimulation with specific CMV peptide epitopes to enrich CMV-specific T cells. What the study reported, not specific to this receptor: In the ex vivo response, HLA-C-restricted CMV-specific TCR beta clonotypes were dominant, and in two of eight donors the single most frequent clonotype came from this HLA-C-restricted group. Cumulative frequency of public TCR beta family members discriminated carriers of CMV infection plus the relevant HLA type in this cohort and an independent roughly 330-donor cohort.

Sequencing was performed on an Illumina HiSeq 1500. TCRdb reprocessed the public reads (quality trimming at Q25 with fastp, clone calling with MiXCR) and kept in-frame beta chains. A single entry per CDR3 protein holds the most common genes and DNA from its merged rows. This sample lists roughly 920,000 distinct CDR3 sequences; approximately 31% were detected once. 13% of the sample rests with the top ten. Sequencing used cultured CD8+ T cells from PBMCs, obtained from culture after CMV antigen stimulation. This clonotype was sampled from a human donor in good health (CMV status not recorded). Some clones in this sample may be carry-over from other donors' samples. Recombination connected TRBV14 to TRBJ2-3, with no D gene named confidently. The CDR3 protein: CASSLMTFTDTQYF. At the DNA level, the sequence is TGTGCCAGCAGCCTGATGACGTTCACAGATACGCAGTATTTT.